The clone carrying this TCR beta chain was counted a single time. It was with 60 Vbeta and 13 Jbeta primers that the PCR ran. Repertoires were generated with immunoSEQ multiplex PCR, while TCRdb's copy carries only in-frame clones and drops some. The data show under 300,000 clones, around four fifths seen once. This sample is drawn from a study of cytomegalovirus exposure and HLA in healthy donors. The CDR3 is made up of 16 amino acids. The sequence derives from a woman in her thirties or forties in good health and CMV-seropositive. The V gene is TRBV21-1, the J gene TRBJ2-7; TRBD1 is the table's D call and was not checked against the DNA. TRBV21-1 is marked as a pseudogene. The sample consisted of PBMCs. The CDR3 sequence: CASSKNLETGSYEQYF. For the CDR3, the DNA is TGTGCCAGCAGCAAAAATCTGGAGACAGGCTCCTACGAGCAGTACTTC.